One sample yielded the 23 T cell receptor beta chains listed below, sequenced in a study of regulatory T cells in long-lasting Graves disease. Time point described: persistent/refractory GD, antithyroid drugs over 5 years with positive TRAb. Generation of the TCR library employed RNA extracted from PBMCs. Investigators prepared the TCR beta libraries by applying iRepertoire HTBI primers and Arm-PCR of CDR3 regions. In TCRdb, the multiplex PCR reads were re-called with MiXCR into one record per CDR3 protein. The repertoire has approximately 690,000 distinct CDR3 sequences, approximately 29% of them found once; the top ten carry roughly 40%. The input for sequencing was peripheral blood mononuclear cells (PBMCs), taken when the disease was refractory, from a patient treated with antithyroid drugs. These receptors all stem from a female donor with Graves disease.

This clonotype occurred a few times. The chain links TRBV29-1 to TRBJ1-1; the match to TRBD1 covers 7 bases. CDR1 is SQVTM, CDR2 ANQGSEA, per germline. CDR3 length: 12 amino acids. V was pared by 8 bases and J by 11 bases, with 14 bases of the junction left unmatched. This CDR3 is CSSRTGGTDAFF. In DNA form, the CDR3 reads TGCAGCTCGAGGACAGGCGGAACGGATGCTTTCTTT.

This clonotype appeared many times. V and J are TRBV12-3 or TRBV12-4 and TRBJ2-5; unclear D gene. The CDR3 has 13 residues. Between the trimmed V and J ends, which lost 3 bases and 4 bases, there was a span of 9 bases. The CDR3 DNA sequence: TGTGCCAGCAGTTTTTCGCGGTCAGAGACCCAGTACTTC. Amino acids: CASSFSRSETQYF.

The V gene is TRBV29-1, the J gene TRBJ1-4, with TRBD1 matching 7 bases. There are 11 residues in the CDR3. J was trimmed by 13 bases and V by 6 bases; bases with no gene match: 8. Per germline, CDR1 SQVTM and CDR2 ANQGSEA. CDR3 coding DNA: TGCAGCGTAACAACAGGGGTGGGACTGTTTTTT. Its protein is CSVTTGVGLFF.

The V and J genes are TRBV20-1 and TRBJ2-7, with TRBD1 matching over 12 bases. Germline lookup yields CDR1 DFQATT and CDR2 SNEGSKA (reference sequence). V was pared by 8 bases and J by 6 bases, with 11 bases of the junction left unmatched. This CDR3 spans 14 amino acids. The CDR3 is CSPRMGQGAGEQYF. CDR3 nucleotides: TGCAGTCCCAGGATGGGACAGGGGGCCGGCGAGCAGTACTTC.

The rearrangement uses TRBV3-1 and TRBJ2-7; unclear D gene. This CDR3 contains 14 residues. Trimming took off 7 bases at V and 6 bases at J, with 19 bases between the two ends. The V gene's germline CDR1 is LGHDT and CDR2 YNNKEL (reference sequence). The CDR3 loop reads CASTKAAAPTEQYF. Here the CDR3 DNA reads TGTGCCAGCACTAAGGCGGCGGCCCCGACCGAGCAGTACTTC.

The CDR3: CASSSPGTRRGEQYF. Written as DNA, the CDR3 is TGTGCCAGCAGTTCCCCCGGGACCAGGAGAGGGGAGCAGTACTTC. V and J are TRBV27 and TRBJ2-7, with D perhaps assigned TRBD1 or TRBD2 (5 bases each). The CDR3 is 15 amino acids. In germline, CDR1 is MNHEY, CDR2 SMNVEV (reference sequence). V shed 4 bases and J shed 7 bases, with 20 bases lying between them.

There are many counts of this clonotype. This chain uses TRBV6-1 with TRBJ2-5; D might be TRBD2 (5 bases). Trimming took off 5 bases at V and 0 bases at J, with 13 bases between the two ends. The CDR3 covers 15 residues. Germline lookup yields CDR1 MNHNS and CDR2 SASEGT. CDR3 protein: CASSLGSEYQETQYF. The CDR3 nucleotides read TGTGCCAGCAGTCTAGGTAGCGAATACCAAGAGACCCAGTACTTC.

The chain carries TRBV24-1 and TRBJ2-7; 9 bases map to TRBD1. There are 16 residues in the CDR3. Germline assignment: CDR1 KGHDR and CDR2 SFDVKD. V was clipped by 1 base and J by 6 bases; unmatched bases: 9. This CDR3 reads CATSDLNWDRVAEQYF. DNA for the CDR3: TGTGCCACCAGTGATTTAAACTGGGACAGGGTGGCCGAGCAGTACTTC.

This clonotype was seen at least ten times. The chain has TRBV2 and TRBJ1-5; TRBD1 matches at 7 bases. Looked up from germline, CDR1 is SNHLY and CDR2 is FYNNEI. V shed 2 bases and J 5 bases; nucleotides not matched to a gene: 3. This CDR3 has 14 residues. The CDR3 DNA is TGTGCCAGCAGTGAACGGACAGGAGATCAGCCCCAGCATTTT. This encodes CASSERTGDQPQHF.

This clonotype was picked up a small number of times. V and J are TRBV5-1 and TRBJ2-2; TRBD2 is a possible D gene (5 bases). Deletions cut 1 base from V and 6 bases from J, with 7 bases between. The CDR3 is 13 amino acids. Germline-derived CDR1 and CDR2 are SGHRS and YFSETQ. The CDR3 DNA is TGCGCCAGCAGCTTGATGAGGGCCGGGGAGCTGTTTTTT. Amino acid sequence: CASSLMRAGELFF.

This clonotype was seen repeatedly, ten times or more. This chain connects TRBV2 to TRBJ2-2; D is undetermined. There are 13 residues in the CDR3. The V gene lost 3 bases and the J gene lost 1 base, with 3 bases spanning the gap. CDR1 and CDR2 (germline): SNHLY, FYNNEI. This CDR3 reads CASSERNTGELFF. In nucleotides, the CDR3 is TGTGCCAGCAGTGAGCGGAACACCGGGGAGCTGTTTTTT.

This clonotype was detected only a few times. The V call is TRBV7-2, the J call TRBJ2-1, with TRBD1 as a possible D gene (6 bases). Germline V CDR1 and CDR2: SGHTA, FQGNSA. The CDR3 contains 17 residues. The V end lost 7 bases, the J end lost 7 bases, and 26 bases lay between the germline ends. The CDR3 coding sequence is TGTGCCAGCACTATAGCCAAAGGGACATCCTTTTCAAATGAGCAGTTCTTC. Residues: CASTIAKGTSFSNEQFF.

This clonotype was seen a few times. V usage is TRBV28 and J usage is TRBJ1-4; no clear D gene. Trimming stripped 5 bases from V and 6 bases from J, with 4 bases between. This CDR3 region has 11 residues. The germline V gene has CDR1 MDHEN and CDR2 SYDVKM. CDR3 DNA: TGTGCCAGCAGTCAGTATGAAAAACTGTTTTTT. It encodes CASSQYEKLFF.

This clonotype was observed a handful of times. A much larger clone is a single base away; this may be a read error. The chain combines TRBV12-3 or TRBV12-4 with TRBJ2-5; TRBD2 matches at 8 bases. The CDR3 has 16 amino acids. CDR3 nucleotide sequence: TGTGCCAGCAGTTTATTGGGACTAGAGTTTGCGGAGACCCTGTACTTC. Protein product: CASSLLGLEFAETLYF.

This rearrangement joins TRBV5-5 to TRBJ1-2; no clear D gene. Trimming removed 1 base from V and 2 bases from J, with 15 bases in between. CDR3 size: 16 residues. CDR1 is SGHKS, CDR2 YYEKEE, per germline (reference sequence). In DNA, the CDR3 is TGTGCCAGCAGCTTGCGTATTTCGTCGGGCAACTATGGCTACACCTTC. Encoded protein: CASSLRISSGNYGYTF. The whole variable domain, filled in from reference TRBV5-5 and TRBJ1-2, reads DAGVTQSPTHLIKTRGQQVTLRCSPISGHKSVSWYQQVLGQGPQFIFQYYEKEERGRGNFPDRFSARQFPNYSSELNVNALLLGDSALYLCASSLRISSGNYGYTFGSGTRLTVV.

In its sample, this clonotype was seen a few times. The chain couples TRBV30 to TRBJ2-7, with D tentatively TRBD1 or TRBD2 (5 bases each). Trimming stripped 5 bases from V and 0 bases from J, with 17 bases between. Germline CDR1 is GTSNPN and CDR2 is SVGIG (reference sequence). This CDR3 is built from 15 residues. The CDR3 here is CAWLRRDGASYEQYF. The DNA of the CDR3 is TGTGCCTGGCTACGCCGGGACGGTGCCTCCTACGAGCAGTACTTC.

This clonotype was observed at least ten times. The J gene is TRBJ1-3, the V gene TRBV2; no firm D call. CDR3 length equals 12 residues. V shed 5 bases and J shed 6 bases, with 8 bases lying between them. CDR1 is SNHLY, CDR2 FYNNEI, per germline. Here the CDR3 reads CASSSLPNTIYF. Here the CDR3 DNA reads TGTGCCAGCAGTTCCTTACCAAACACCATATATTTT. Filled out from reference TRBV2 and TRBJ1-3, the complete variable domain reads EPEVTQTPSHQVTQMGQEVILRCVPISNHLYFYWYRQILGQKVEFLVSFYNNEISEKSEIFDDQFSVERPDGSNFTLKIRSTKLEDSAMYFCASSSLPNTIYFGEGSWLTVV.

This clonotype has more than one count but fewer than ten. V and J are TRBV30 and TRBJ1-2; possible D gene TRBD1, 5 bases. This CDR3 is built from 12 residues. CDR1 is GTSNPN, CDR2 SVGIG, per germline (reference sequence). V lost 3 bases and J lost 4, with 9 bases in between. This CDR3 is CAWSLGGYGYTF. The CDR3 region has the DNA TGTGCCTGGAGCCTGGGGGGCTATGGCTACACCTTC.

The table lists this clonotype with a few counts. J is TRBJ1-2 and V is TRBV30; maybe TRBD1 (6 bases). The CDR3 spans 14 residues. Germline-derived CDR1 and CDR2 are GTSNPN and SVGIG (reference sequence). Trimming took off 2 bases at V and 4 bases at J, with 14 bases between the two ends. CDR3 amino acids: CAWSFGRGPYGYTF. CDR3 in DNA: TGTGCCTGGAGTTTCGGCAGGGGCCCCTATGGCTACACCTTC.

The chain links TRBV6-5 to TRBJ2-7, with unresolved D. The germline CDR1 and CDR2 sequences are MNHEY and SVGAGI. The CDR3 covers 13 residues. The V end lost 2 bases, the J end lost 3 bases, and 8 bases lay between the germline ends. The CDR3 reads CASSYKTNYEQYF. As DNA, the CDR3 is TGTGCCAGCAGTTACAAGACGAACTACGAGCAGTACTTC.

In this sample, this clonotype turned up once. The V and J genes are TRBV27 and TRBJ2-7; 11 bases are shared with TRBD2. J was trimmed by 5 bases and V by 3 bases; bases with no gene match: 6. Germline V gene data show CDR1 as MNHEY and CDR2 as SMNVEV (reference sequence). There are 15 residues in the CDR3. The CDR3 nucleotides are TGTGCCAGCAGTTTGAGGCTAGCGGGAGGAAACGAGCAGTACTTC. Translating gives CASSLRLAGGNEQYF.

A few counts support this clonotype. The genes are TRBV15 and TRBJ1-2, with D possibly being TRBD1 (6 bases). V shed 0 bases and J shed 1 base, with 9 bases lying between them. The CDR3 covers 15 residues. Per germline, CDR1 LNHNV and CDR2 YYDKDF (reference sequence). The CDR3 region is CATSRDRGNNYGYTF. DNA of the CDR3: TGTGCCACCAGCAGAGACAGGGGCAATAACTATGGCTACACCTTC.

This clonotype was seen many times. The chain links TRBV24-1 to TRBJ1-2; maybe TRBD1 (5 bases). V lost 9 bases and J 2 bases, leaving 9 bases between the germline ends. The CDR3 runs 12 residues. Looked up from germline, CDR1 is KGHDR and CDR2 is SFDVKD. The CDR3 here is CATEGLNYGYTF. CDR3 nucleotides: TGTGCCACCGAGGGACTGAACTATGGCTACACCTTC.